This T cell receptor beta chain was captured in a study of blood T cells in healthy people across ages. Whole-study results and caveats: Per-million-T-cell TCR beta diversity fell roughly linearly with age.

On this clonotype itself: Its antigen is not known.

CDR1 is SQVTM and CDR2 is ANQGSEA in the germline V gene. The V gene lost 3 bases and the J gene lost 1 base, with 15 bases spanning the gap. The CDR3 extends over 15 amino acids. Roughly 10 milliliters of peripheral blood were drawn from each donor into EDTA-treated tubes. Researchers report isolating at least 7 million PBMCs per sample. A sample-barcoded 5' primer and a J-beta primer mix were used in a second PCR of roughly 6 to 11 cycles. From the 5' RACE reads, TCRdb called clonotypes with MiXCR, one entry per CDR3 protein. The table lists about 1 million distinct CDR3 sequences, more than 35% of them singletons.

The TCR was taken from a woman in her sixties or seventies in good health. Sample: blood. The chain employs TRBV29-1 and TRBJ2-5, with a tentative D call TRBD2 (6 bases). The CDR3 DNA reads as TGCAGCGTTGAGGGGGTCCGGAGGGGCCAAGAGACCCAGTACTTC. Its protein product is CSVEGVRRGQETQYF. Combining the CDR3 with reference TRBV29-1 and TRBJ2-5 gives the whole variable domain SAVISQKPSRDICQRGTSLTIQCQVDSQVTMMFWYRQQPGQSLTLIATANQGSEATYESGFVIDKFPISRPNLTFSTLTVSNMSPEDSSIYLCSVEGVRRGQETQYFGPGTRLLVL.